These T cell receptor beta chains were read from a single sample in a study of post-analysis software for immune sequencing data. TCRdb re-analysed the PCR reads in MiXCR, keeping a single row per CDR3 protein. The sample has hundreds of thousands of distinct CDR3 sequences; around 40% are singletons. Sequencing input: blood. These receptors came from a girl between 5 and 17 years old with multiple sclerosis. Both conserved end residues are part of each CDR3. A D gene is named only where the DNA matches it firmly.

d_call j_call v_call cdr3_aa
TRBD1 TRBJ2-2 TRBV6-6 CATRTGTNTGELFF
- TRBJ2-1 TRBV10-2 CASSYTPLYNEQFF
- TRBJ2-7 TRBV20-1 CSAPGVAPPYEQYF
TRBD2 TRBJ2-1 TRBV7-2 CASSSGLVSYNEQFF
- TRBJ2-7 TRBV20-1 CSARGFGEQYF
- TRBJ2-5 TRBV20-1 CSATGTQETQYF
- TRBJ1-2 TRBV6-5 CASGYPTRSPNGYTF
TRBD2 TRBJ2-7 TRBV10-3 CAFSELRLAGADEQYF
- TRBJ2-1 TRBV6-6 CASSYSQGRLYNEQFF
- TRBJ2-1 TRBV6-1 CASSDFGRTAEPYNEQFF
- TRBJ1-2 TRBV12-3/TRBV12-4 CASTLLGGIGYGYTF
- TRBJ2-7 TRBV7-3 CASSLSWGPSYEQYF
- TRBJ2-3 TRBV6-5 CASSYSITGSTDTQYF
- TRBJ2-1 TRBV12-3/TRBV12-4 CASRALARATSEQFF
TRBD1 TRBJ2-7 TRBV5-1 CASSLGTGKYAEQYF
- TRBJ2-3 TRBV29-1 CSVVQGQGRTDTQYF
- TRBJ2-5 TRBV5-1 CASSPMTDQETQYF
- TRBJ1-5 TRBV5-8 CASSLTLSNQPQHF
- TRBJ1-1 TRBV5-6 CASSLLATEAFF
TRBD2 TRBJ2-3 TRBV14 CASGWGLAGGDTQYF
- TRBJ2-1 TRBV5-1 CASSPGGRDYNEQFF
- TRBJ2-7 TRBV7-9 CASSPLGKGYEQYF
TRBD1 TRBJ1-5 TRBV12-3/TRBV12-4 CASSSPGQGPNQPQHF
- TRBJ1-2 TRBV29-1 CSFDNYGYTF
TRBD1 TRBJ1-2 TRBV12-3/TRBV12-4 CASSSDRDRAHGYTF
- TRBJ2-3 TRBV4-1 CASGQVLASPDTQYF
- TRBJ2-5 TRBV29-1 CSVEGFSSALQETQYF
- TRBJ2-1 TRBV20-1 CSASGPGSNEQFF
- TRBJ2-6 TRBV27 CASGDTFFSGANVLTF
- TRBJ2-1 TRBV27 CASSFFAYNEQFF
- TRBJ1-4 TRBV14 CASSQGFNEKLFF
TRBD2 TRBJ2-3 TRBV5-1 CASSPRLAVTDTQYF
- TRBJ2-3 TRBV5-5 CASSLAPTDSGRDTQYF
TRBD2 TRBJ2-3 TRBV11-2 CASRIRGGLADTQYF
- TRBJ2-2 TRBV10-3 CAISEQAGELFF
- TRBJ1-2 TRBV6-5 CASSGANYGYTF
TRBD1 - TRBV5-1 CASRSGQHGKTQYF
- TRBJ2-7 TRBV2 CASTGQSFSSYEQYF
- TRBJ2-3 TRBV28 CASRDPGLDSTDTQYF
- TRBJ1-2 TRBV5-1 CASTKGGSSVGNYGYTF
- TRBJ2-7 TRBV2 CASGRYRGGEQYF
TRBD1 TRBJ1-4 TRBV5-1 CASGRQGSTNEKLFF
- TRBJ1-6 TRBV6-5 CASSLQGINSPLHF
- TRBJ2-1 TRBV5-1 CASSLVGVNPYEQFF
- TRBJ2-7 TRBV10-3 CAISESYAGEQYF
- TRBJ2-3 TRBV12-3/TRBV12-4 CARGSTLSTDTQYF
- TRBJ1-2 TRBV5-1 CASSLGGDSYGYTF
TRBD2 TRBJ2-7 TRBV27 CASSKLAGGGYEQYF
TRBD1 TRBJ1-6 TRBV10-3 CAISRRDRENSPLHF
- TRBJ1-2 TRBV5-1 CASSSDASNYGYTF